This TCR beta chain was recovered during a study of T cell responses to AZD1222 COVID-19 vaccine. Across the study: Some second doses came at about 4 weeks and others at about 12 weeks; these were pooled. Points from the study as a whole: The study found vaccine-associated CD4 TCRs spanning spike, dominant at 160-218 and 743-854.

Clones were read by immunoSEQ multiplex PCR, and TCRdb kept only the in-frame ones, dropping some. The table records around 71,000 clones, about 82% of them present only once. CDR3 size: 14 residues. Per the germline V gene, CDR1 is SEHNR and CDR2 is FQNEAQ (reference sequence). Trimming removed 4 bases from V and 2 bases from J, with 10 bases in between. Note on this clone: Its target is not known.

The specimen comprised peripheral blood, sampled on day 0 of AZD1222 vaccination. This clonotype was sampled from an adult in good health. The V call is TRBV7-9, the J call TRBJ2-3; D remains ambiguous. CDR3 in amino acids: CASSWLKDTDTQYF. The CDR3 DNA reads TGTGCCAGCAGCTGGCTTAAGGACACAGATACGCAGTATTTT.